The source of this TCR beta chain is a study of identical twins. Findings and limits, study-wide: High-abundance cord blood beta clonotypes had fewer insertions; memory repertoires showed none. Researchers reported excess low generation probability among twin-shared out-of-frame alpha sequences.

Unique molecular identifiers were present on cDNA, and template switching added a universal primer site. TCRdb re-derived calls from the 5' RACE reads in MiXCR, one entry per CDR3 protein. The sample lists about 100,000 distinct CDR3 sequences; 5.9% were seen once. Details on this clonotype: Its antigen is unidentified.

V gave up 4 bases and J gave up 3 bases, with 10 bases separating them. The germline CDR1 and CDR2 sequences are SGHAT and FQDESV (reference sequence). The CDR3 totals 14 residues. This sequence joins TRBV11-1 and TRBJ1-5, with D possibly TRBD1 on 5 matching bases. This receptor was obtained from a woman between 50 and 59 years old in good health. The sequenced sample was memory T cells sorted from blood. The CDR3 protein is CASSSTDLNQPQHF. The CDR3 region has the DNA TGTGCCAGCAGCTCGACAGACCTCAATCAGCCCCAGCATTTT.